This T cell receptor beta chain came from a study of blood T cell repertoires in COVID-19. Germline V lookup: CDR1 MDHEN, CDR2 SYDVKM. V dropped 6 bases and J dropped 5; count of bases not matched to a gene: 10. There are 15 residues in the CDR3. Assay: immunoSEQ multiplex PCR; the TCRdb copy retains only in-frame clones and omits some. Here the sample spans some 79,000 clones, around 89% being singletons. V is TRBV28 and J is TRBJ2-7, with 10 nucleotides matching TRBD2. The specimen was peripheral blood. The sequence was obtained from a man aged 65 to 85 with active or convalescent COVID-19. CDR3 bases: TGTGCCAGCAGACCCGGACTAGCGGTGCGGCACGAGCAGTACTTC. Translated: CASRPGLAVRHEQYF. Full variable domain (rest looked up from reference TRBV28 and TRBJ2-7): DVKVTQSSRYLVKRTGEKVFLECVQDMDHENMFWYRQDPGLGLRLIYFSYDVKMKEKGDIPEGYSVSREKKERFSLILESASTNQTSMYLCASRPGLAVRHEQYFGPGTRLTVT.